The 14 T cell receptor beta chains in this list originate from one sample, sequenced in a study of blood T cell repertoires in COVID-19. Sequencing was performed with immunoSEQ multiplex PCR; in TCRdb, only in-frame clones are kept and a portion is missing. The sample holds 250,000 to 300,000 clones; roughly 80% are singletons and the top ten take roughly 5.3%. Sequencing was performed on PBMCs or T cells enriched from blood (not recorded which). Receptors were obtained from a man aged 40-50 years who had been exposed to COVID-19.

V and J are TRBV18 and TRBJ1-2; D uncertain. The V gene's germline CDR1 is KGHSH and CDR2 LQKENI. With 5 bases removed from V and 2 bases from J, the gap between germline ends came to 9 bases. The CDR3 covers 13 residues. This CDR3 reads CASSTAGNYGYTF. The DNA of the CDR3 is TGTGCCAGCTCAACGGCCGGGAACTATGGCTACACCTTC.

The gene calls are TRBV18 and TRBJ1-2; 7 bases align to TRBD1. The germline gives CDR1 KGHSH, CDR2 LQKENI. The CDR3 runs 14 residues. Losses at the gene ends were 2 bases for V and 3 bases for J; bases not matched to a gene: 3. The CDR3 DNA sequence: TGTGCCAGCTCACCAGTCGGGACAGACTATGGCTACACCTTC. Its translation is CASSPVGTDYGYTF.

The chain employs TRBV11-3 and TRBJ2-5, with 10 positions matching TRBD2. CDR3 length equals 14 residues. V trimming: 8 bases; J trimming: 4 bases; junction bases outside the gene matches: 7. Germline V gene lookup returns CDR1 SGHNT and CDR2 YENEEA. CDR3 nucleotide sequence: TGTGCCAGCGCAGCGGGGGGGAGGCCAGAGACCCAGTACTTC. This codes for CASAAGGRPETQYF.

The rearrangement joins TRBV5-6 to TRBJ2-7; a weak D match, TRBD2 (6 bases). The V and J ends lost 4 bases and 3 bases respectively, with 11 bases between them. The CDR3 has 13 residues. Germline lookup yields CDR1 SGHDT and CDR2 YYEEEE. CDR3: CASSTSSVYEQYF. The DNA for the CDR3 is TGTGCCAGCAGCACCTCTAGCGTCTACGAGCAGTACTTC.

The gene calls are TRBV27 and TRBJ2-3; D is perhaps TRBD2 (5 bases). Trimming took 4 bases from V and 0 from J, leaving 11 bases between them. From germline, CDR1 is MNHEY and CDR2 SMNVEV (reference sequence). The CDR3 is 15 residues long. CDR3 region: CASSSAGESTDTQYF. In nucleotides, the CDR3 is TGTGCCAGCAGTTCTGCCGGGGAGAGCACAGATACGCAGTATTTT.

The rearrangement uses TRBV7-9 and TRBJ2-6, with 8 bases that match TRBD1. The junction had 10 bases not matched to a gene; V was cut back by 5 bases and J by 1 base. CDR3 length: 18 residues. Germline CDR1 reads SEHNR; CDR2 reads FQNEAQ (reference sequence). CDR3 nucleotides: TGTGCCAGCAGCCGCGGGGCAGGGGGCTATTCTGGGGCCAACGTCCTGACTTTC. Translated: CASSRGAGGYSGANVLTF.

The CDR3 DNA sequence: TGTGCCACCAGTGATCACAGGGCGGAAGAGACCCAGTACTTC. Protein: CATSDHRAEETQYF. The chain has TRBV24-1 and TRBJ2-5, with D perhaps matching TRBD1 (6 bases). Trimming removed 3 bases at V and 3 bases at J, with 10 bases between. Germline V gene lookup returns CDR1 KGHDR and CDR2 SFDVKD. CDR3 length equals 14 residues.

The CDR3 spells CASSRPTSGRSTDTQYF. The DNA for the CDR3 is TGTGCCAGCAGCCGTCCGACTAGCGGGAGGTCCACAGATACGCAGTATTTT. The chain is built from TRBV3-1 (or the pseudogene TRBV3-2) and TRBJ2-3, with TRBD2 matching 13 bases. V dropped 4 bases and J dropped 2; count of bases not matched to a gene: 6. Looked up from germline, CDR1 is LGHDT and CDR2 is YNNKEL (reference sequence). The CDR3 covers 17 residues.

The chain employs TRBV6-5 and TRBJ1-1, with unresolved D. This CDR3 is 14 amino acids long. The V gene lost 5 bases and the J gene lost 6 bases, with 16 bases spanning the gap. Germline CDR1 MNHEY, CDR2 SVGAGI. The CDR3 region has the DNA TGTGCCAGCAGTCTCCGGGTCTCGGTCCCTGAAGCTTTCTTT. Translating gives CASSLRVSVPEAFF.

The CDR3 protein is CASSLRQGSGANVLTF. In DNA form, the CDR3 reads TGTGCCAGCAGCTTACGTCAGGGCTCTGGGGCCAACGTCCTGACTTTC. This chain uses TRBV7-6 with TRBJ2-6, with D tentatively TRBD1 (5 bases). CDR3 length: 16 residues. Trimming removed 2 bases at V and 0 bases at J, with 8 bases between. Germline values: CDR1 SGHVS, CDR2 FNYEAQ.

CDR3 amino acids: CASSRTPDRGKEQYF. The CDR3, as DNA: TGTGCCAGCAGCCGCACCCCGGACAGGGGAAAGGAGCAGTACTTC. The V and J genes are TRBV5-5 and TRBJ2-7, with TRBD1 matching over 9 bases. V trimming: 4 bases; J trimming: 7 bases; junction bases outside the gene matches: 12. This CDR3 region has 15 residues. Germline loops: CDR1 SGHKS, CDR2 YYEKEE (reference sequence).

This clone was observed a handful of times. This sequence joins TRBV28 and TRBJ2-3; D not certain. V was shortened by 3 bases and J by 7 bases, with 11 bases between the two germline ends. The CDR3 is 13 amino acids. Germline V gene lookup returns CDR1 MDHEN and CDR2 SYDVKM. The CDR3 sequence: CASSFRSGNTQYF. For the CDR3, the DNA is TGTGCCAGCAGTTTCAGATCGGGTAATACGCAGTATTTT.

V and J are TRBV5-5 and TRBJ2-3; D is ambiguous. V dropped 5 bases and J dropped 0 bases, with 7 bases sitting between them. The V gene's germline CDR1 is SGHKS and CDR2 YYEKEE (reference sequence). The CDR3 totals 13 residues. CDR3 loop: CASRLTSTDTQYF. CDR3 in DNA: TGTGCCAGCAGGTTGACTAGCACAGATACGCAGTATTTT.

V is TRBV4-1 and J is TRBJ2-1; 7 bases align to TRBD2. The length of the CDR3 is 13 residues. The germline V gene has CDR1 MGHRA and CDR2 YSYEKL. V was clipped by 7 bases and J by 4 bases; unmatched bases: 4. In DNA, the CDR3 is TGCGCCAGCACGGGAGGTGGGTACAATGAGCAGTTCTTC. It specifies CASTGGGYNEQFF.